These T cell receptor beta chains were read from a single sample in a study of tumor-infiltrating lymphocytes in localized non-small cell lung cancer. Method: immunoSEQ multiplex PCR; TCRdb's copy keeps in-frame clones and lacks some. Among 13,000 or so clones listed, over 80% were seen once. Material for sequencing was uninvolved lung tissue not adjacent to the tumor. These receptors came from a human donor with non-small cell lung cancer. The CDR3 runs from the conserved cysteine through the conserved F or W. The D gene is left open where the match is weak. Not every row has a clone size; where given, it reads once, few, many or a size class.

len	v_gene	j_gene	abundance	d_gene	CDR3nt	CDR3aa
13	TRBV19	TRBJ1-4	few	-	TGTGCCAGTAGTGTTTCAGTTAATGAAAAACTGTTTTTT	CASSVSVNEKLFF
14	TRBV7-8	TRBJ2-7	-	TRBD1	TGTGCCAGCGCGCCGGACAGGGTCAGCTACGAGCAGTACTTC	CASAPDRVSYEQYF
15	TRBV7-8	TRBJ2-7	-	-	TGTGCCAGCAGCTTAGCCCAGGCCGTCTCCTACGAGCAGTACTTC	CASSLAQAVSYEQYF
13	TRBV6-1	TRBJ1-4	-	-	TGTGCCAGCAAGGAGGGTGGACGTGAAAAACTGTTTTTT	CASKEGGREKLFF
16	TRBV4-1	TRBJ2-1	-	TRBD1	TGCGCCAGCAGCCACATAGACAGGGAATACTACAATGAGCAGTTCTTC	CASSHIDREYYNEQFF
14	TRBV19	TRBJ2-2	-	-	TGTGCCAGTAGTAATCAGAGGAACACCGGGGAGCTGTTTTTT	CASSNQRNTGELFF
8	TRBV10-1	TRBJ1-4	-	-	TGCGCCAGTAGGGAACTGTTTTTT	CASRELFF
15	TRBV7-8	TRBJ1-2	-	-	TGTGCCAGCAGCTCCTCCACATTGGGAAATTATGGCTACACCTTC	CASSSSTLGNYGYTF
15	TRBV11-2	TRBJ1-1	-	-	TGTGCCAGCAGCTTAGTTCCGGGGGGGCAGACTGAAGCTTTCTTT	CASSLVPGGQTEAFF
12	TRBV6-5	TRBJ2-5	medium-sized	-	TGTGCCAGCCGCGGGGTCGGAGAGACCCAGTACTTC	CASRGVGETQYF
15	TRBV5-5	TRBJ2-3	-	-	TGTGCCAGCAGTCGTGACAGGATCATGGGGGATACGCAGTATTTT	CASSRDRIMGDTQYF
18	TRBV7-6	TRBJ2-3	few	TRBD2	TGTGCCAGCAGCTTAAGGCCTAGCGGGGGTGGAGGCACAGATACGCAGTATTTT	CASSLRPSGGGGTDTQYF
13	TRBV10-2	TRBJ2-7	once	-	TGCGCCAGCAGCACAGGAAGCTCCTACGAGCAGTACTTC	CASSTGSSYEQYF
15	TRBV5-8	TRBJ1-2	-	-	TGTGCCAGCAGCTCATTACCACAGGAGTCCTATGGCTACACCTTC	CASSSLPQESYGYTF
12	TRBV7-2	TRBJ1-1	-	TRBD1	TGTGCCAGCAGAGGACAGGGGCTTGAAGCTTTCTTT	CASRGQGLEAFF
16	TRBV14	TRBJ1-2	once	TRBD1	TGTGCCAGCAGCCCCCGTGAGGGGGGACAGGGCTATGGCTACACCTTC	CASSPREGGQGYGYTF
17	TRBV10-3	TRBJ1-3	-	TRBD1	TGTGCCATCAGTGAGTCGACAGGGGGTTCCTCTGGAAACACCATATATTTT	CAISESTGGSSGNTIYF
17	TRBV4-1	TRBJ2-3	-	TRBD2	TGCGCCAGCAGCCCCCGGACTAGCGGGGGGGCCCTGAATACGCAGTATTTT	CASSPRTSGGALNTQYF
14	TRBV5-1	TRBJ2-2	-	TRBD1	TGCGCCAGCAGCCGTGGACAGGGCGCCGGGGAGCTGTTTTTT	CASSRGQGAGELFF
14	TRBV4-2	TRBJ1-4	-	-	TGTGCCAGCAGCCAAGGGGGGACAAATGAAAAACTGTTTTTT	CASSQGGTNEKLFF
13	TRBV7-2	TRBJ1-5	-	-	TGTGCCAGCAGCTTTCTCGGCAATCAGCCCCAGCATTTT	CASSFLGNQPQHF
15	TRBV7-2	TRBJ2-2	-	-	TGTGCCAGCAGCTTAGACACTTCGAACACCGGGGAGCTGTTTTTT	CASSLDTSNTGELFF
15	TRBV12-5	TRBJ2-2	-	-	TGTGCTAGTGGTTTGGCACAGGGAAACACCGGGGAGCTGTTTTTT	CASGLAQGNTGELFF
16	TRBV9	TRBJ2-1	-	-	TGTGCCAGCAGCGTAGCCCTAGGGATCCCTCACAATGAGCAGTTCTTC	CASSVALGIPHNEQFF
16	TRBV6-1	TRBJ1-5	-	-	TGTGCCAGCAGTGATTTCGGGGCAGGGGCCAATCAGCCCCAGCATTTT	CASSDFGAGANQPQHF
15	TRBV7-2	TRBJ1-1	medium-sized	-	TGTGCCAGCAGCACCGACAGGATTAGGGGGACTGAAGCTTTCTTT	CASSTDRIRGTEAFF
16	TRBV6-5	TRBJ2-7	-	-	TGTGCCAGCAGTTACGCTATAGTACGGTTGGGGAACGAGCAGTACTTC	CASSYAIVRLGNEQYF
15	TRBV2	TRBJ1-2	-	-	TGTGCCAGCAGCCCCTCCGGACAGTTGAGGGATGGCTACACCTTC	CASSPSGQLRDGYTF
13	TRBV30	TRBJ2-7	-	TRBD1	TGTGCCTGGAGTGGGGGACAGACCTACGAGCAGTACTTC	CAWSGGQTYEQYF
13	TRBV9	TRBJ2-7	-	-	TGTGCCAGCAGCGACCTACTAGGCTACGAGCAGTACTTC	CASSDLLGYEQYF
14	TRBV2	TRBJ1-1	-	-	TGTGCCAGCACGCTTGAGGGGCTCGGCACTGAAGCTTTCTTT	CASTLEGLGTEAFF
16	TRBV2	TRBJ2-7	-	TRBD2	TGTGCCAGCAGTAATTACCCGGGACTAGCGGGGGTCGAGCAGTACTTC	CASSNYPGLAGVEQYF
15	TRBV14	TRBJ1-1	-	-	TGTGCCAGCAGCCCCTTCGACGGGAGGAACACTGAAGCTTTCTTT	CASSPFDGRNTEAFF
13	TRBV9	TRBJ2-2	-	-	TGTGCCAGCAGCCACCTATACACCGGGGAGCTGTTTTTT	CASSHLYTGELFF
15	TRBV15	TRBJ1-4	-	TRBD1	TGTGCCACCAGCAGACAAGGACAGGCCAGTGAAAAACTGTTTTTT	CATSRQGQASEKLFF
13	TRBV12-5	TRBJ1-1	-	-	TGTGCTAGTGGGCCAGGGCTGAGGACTGAAGCTTTCTTT	CASGPGLRTEAFF
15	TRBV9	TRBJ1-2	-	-	TGTGCCAGCAGCGTAGGGGAGGCGTCGGACTATGGCTACACCTTC	CASSVGEASDYGYTF
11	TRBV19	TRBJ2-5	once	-	TGTGCCAGTAGAGCAGGCGAGACCCAGTACTTC	CASRAGETQYF
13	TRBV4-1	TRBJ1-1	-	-	TGCGCCAGCAGCCAGACAGAGAACACTGAAGCTTTCTTT	CASSQTENTEAFF
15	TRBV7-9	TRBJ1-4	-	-	TGTGCCAGCAGCTTAGGGGCAGGGTTCGGTGAAAAACTGTTTTTT	CASSLGAGFGEKLFF
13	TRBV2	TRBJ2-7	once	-	TGTGCCAGCATTTGGCGTGAAACCTACGAGCAGTACTTC	CASIWRETYEQYF
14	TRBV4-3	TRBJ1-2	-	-	TGCGCCAGCAGCCAAGAAGGCATCACGGGTGGCTACACCTTC	CASSQEGITGGYTF
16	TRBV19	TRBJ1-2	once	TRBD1	TGTGCCAGTAGTATAGATGGACAGGGGGCCGCCTATGGCTACACCTTC	CASSIDGQGAAYGYTF
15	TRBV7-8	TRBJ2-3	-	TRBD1	TGTGCCAGCAGCGTCGGGACAGGGTATTCAGATACGCAGTATTTT	CASSVGTGYSDTQYF
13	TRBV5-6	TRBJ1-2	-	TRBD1	TGTGCCAGCAGCTTACGACAGGGGGATGGCTACACCTTC	CASSLRQGDGYTF
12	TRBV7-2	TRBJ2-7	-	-	TGTGCCAGCAGCCTGTCGGGATGGGAGCAGTACTTC	CASSLSGWEQYF
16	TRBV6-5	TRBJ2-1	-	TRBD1	TGTGCCAGCAGTTACGGTTGGGGACAGGAAGGTACGGAGCAGTTCTTC	CASSYGWGQEGTEQFF